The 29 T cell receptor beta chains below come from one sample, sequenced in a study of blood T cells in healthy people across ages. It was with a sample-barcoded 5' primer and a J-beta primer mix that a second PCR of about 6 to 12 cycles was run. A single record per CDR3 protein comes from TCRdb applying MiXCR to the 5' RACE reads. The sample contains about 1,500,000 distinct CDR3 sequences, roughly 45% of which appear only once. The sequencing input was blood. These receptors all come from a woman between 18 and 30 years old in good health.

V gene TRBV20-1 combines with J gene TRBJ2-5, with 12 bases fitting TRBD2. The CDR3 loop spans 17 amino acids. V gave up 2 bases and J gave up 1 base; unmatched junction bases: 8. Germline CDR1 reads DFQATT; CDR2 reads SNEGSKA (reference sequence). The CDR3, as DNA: TGCAGTGCTAGAAATCCCGCTAGCGGGGGGGCCCAAGAGACCCAGTACTTC. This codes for CSARNPASGGAQETQYF.

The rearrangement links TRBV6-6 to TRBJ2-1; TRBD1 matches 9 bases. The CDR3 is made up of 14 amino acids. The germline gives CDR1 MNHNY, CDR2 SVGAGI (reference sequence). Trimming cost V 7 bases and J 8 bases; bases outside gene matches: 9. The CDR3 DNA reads TGTGCCAGCAAAACGGCACAGGGGGCGCATGAGCAGTTCTTC. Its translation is CASKTAQGAHEQFF.

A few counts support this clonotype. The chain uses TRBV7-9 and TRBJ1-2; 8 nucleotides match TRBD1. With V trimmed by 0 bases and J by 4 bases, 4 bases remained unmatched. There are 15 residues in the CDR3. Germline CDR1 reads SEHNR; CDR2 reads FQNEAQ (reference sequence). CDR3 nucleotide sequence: TGTGCCAGCAGCTTAGCGGGACAGGACATCTATGGCTACACCTTC. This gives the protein CASSLAGQDIYGYTF.

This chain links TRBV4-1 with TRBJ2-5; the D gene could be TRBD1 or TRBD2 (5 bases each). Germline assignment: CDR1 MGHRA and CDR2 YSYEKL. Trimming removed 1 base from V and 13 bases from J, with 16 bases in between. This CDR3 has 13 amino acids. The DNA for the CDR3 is TGCGCCAGCAGCCAAGCCGGGACCCCGTCGCGGTACTTC. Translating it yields CASSQAGTPSRYF.

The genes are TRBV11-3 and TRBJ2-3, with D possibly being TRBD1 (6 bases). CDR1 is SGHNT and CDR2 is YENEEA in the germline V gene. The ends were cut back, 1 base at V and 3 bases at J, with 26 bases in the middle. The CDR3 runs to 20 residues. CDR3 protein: CASSLGTFFANTGLTDTQYF. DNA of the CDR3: TGTGCCAGCAGCTTAGGGACTTTCTTCGCAAATACAGGGTTGACAGATACGCAGTATTTT.

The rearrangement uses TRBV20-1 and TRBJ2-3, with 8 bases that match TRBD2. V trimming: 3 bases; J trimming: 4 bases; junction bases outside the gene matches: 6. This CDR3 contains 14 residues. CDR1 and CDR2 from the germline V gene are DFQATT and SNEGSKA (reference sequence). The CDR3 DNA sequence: TGCAGTGCTAGGGGGCGGGAGGTCGCAGATACGCAGTATTTT. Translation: CSARGREVADTQYF.

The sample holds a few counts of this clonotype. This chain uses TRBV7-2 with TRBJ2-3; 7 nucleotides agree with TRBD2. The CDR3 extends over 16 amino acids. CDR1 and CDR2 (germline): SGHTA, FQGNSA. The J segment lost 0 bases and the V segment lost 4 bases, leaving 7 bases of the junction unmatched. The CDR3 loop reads CASSSRTRSSTDTQYF. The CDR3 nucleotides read TGTGCCAGCAGCTCTCGGACTAGATCTAGCACAGATACGCAGTATTTT.

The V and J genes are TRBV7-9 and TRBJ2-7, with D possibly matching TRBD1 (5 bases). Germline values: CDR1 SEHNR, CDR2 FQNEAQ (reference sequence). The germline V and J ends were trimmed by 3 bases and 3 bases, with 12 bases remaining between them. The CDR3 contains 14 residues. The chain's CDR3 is CASSLDAGIYEQYF. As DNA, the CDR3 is TGTGCCAGCAGCTTGGACGCAGGGATCTACGAGCAGTACTTC.

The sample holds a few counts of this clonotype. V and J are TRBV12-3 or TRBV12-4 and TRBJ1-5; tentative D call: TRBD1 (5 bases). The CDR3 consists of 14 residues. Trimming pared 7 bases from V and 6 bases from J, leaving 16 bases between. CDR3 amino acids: CASTLTGEGQPQHF. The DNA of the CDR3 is TGTGCCAGCACCCTTACAGGAGAAGGTCAGCCCCAGCATTTT.

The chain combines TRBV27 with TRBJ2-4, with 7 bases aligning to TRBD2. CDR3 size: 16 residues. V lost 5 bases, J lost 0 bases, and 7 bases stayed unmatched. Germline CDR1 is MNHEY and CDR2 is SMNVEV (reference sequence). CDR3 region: CASSPAGTIAKNIQYF. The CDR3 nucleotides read TGTGCCAGCAGTCCGGCCGGGACTATAGCCAAAAACATTCAGTACTTC.

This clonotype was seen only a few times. The CDR3 is CSAPDRDRPSYEQYF. CDR3 nucleotide sequence: TGCAGTGCTCCAGACAGGGACAGGCCTTCCTACGAGCAGTACTTC. The V and J genes are TRBV20-1 and TRBJ2-7; 8 nucleotides agree with TRBD1. This CDR3 comprises 15 residues. J lost 1 base, V lost 5 bases, and 10 bases had no gene match. The germline CDR1 and CDR2 sequences are DFQATT and SNEGSKA (reference sequence).

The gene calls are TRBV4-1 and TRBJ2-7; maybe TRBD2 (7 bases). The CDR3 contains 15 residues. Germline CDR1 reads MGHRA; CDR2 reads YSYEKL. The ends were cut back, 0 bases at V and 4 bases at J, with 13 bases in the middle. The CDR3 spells CASSQDRGAIYEQYF. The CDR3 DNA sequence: TGCGCCAGCAGCCAAGACCGGGGGGCTATATACGAGCAGTACTTC.

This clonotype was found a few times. The CDR3 loop reads CASSPGRVDQPQHF. Here the CDR3 DNA reads TGCGCCAGCAGTCCCGGACGGGTTGATCAGCCCCAGCATTTT. The rearrangement uses TRBV10-1 and TRBJ1-5; D uncertain. The CDR3 spans 14 residues. V was trimmed by 5 bases and J by 5 bases, leaving 13 bases between them. CDR1 is WNHNN, CDR2 SYGVQD, per germline (reference sequence).

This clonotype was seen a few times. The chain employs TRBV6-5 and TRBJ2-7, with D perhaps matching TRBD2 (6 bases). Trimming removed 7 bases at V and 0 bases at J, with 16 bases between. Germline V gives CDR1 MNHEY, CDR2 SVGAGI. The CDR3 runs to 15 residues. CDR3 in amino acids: CASTRGSQVSYEQYF. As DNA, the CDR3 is TGTGCCAGCACCCGGGGGAGCCAGGTCTCCTACGAGCAGTACTTC.

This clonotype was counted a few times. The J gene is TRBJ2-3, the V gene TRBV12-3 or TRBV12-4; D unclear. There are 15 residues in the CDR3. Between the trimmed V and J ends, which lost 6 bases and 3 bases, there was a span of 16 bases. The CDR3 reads CASSHGTVGTDTQYF. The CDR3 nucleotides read TGTGCCAGCAGCCATGGAACAGTGGGGACAGATACGCAGTATTTT.

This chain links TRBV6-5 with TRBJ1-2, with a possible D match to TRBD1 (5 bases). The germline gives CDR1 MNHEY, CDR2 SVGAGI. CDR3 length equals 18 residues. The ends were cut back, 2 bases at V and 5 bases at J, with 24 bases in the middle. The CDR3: CASSYLRDGGVSGYGYTF. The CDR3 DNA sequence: TGTGCCAGCAGTTACCTCCGGGACGGGGGAGTCTCGGGGTATGGCTACACCTTC.

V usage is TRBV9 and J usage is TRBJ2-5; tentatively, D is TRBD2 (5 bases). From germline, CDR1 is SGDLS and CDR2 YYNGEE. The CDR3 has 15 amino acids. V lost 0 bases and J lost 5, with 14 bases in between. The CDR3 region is CASSVGTFTGETQYF. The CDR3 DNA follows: TGTGCCAGCAGCGTAGGGACTTTCACCGGGGAGACCCAGTACTTC.

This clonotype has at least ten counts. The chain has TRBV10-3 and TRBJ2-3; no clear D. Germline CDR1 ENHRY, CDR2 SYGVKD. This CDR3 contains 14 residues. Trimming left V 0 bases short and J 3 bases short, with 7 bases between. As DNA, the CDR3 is TGTGCCATCAGTGAGTCTGGCTTTACAGATACGCAGTATTTT. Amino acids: CAISESGFTDTQYF.

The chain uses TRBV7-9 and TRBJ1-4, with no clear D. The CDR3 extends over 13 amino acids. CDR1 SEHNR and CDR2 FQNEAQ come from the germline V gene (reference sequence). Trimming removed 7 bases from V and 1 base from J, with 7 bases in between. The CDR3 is CASIRGTNEKLFF. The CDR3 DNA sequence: TGTGCCAGCATCAGAGGAACTAATGAAAAACTGTTTTTT.

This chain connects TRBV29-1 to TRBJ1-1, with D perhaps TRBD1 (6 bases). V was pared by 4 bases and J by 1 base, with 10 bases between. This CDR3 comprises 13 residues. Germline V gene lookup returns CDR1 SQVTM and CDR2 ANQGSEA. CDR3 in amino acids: CSVVGHPNTEAFF. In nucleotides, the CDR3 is TGCAGCGTTGTGGGACACCCGAACACTGAAGCTTTCTTT.

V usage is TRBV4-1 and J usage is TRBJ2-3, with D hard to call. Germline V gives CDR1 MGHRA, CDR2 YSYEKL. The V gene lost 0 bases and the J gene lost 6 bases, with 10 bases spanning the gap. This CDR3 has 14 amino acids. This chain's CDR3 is CASSQDHEVDTQYF. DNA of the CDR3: TGCGCCAGCAGCCAAGATCACGAGGTTGATACGCAGTATTTT.

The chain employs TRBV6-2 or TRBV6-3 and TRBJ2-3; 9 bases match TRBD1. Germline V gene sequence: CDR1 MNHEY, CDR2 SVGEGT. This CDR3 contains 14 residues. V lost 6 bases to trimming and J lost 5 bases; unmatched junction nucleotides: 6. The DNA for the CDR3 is TGTGCCAGCAGGAAAAGACAGGGGGTAGATACGCAGTATTTT. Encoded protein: CASRKRQGVDTQYF.

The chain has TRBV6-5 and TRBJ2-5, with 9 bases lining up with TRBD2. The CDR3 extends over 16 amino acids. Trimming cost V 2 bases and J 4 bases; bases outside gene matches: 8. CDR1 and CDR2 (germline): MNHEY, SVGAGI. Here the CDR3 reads CASSYPSSGGRETQYF. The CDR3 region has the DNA TGTGCCAGCAGTTACCCTAGTAGCGGGGGCCGAGAGACCCAGTACTTC.

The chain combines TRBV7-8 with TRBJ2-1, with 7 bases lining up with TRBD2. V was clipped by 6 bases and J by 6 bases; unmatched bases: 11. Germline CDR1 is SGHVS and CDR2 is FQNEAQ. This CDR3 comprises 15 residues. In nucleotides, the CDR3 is TGTGCCAGCAGAACTGGGGGAGGGCTAGGCAATGAGCAGTTCTTC. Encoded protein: CASRTGGGLGNEQFF.

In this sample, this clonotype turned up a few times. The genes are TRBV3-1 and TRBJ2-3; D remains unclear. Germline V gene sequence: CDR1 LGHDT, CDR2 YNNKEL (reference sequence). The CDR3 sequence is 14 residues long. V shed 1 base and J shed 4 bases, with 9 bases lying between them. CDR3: CASSQAPQSDTQYF. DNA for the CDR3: TGTGCCAGCAGCCAAGCGCCGCAGTCAGATACGCAGTATTTT.

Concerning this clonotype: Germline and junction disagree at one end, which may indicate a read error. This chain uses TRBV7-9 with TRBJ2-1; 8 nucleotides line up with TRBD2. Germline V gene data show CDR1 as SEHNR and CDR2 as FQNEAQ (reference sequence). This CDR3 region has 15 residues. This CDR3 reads CACSSPQTLAGGQFF. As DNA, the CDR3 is TGTGCCTGCAGCTCACCCCAAACGCTGGCGGGAGGGCAGTTCTTC. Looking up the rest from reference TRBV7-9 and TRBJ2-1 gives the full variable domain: DTGVSQNPRHKITKRGQNVTFRCDPISEHNRLYWYRQTLGQGPEFLTYFQNEAQLEKSRLLSDRFSAERPKGSFSTLEIQRTEQGDSAMYLCACSSPQTLAGGQFFGPGTRLTVL.

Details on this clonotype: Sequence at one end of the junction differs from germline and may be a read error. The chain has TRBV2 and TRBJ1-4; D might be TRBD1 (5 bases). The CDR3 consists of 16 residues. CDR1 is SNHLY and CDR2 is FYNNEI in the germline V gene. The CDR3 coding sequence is TGTGCCGGCAGTGCGGGGCAGGTGCTAACTAATGAAAAACTGTTTTTT. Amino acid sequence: CAGSAGQVLTNEKLFF.

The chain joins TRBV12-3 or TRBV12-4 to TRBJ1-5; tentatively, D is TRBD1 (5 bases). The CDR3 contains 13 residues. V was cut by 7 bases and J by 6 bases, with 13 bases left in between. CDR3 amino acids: CASTRENTQPQHF. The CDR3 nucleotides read TGTGCCAGCACCAGGGAAAATACTCAGCCCCAGCATTTT.

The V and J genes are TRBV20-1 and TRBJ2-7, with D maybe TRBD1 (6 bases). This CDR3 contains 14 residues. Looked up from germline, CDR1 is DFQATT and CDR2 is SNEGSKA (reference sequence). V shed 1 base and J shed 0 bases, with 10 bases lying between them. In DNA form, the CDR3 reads TGCAGTGCTAGAGGGACAGAGAGCTCCTACGAGCAGTACTTC. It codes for CSARGTESSYEQYF.